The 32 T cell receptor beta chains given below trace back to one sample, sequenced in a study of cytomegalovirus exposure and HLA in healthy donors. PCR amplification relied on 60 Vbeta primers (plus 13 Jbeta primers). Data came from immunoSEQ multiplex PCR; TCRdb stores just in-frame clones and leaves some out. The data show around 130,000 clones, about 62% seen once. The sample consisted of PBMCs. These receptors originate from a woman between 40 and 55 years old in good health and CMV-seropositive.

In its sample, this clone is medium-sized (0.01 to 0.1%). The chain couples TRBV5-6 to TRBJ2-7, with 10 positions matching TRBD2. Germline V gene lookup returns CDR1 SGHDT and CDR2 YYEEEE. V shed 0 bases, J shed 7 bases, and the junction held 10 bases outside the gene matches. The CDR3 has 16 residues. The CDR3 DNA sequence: TGTGCCAGCAGCTTGGATGGAGCGGGAGGGCCGAGGGAGCAGTACTTC. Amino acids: CASSLDGAGGPREQYF.

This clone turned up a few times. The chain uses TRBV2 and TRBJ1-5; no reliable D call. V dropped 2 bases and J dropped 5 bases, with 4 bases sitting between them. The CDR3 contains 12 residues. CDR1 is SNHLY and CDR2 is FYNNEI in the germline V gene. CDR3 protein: CASSESYQPQHF. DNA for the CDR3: TGTGCCAGCAGTGAAAGCTATCAGCCCCAGCATTTT.

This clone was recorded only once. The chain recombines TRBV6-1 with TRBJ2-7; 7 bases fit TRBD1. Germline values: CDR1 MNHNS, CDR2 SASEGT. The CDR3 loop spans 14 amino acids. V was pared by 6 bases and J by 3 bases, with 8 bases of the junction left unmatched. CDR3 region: CASSRQGSVYEQYF. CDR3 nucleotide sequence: TGTGCCAGCAGCCGACAGGGCTCGGTCTACGAGCAGTACTTC.

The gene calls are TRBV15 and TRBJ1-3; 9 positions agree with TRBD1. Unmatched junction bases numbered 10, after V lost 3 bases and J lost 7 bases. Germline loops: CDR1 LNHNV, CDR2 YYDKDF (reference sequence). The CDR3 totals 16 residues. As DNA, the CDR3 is TGTGCCACCAGCAGGACCGGGACAGGGTTTCGGAACACCATATATTTT. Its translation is CATSRTGTGFRNTIYF.

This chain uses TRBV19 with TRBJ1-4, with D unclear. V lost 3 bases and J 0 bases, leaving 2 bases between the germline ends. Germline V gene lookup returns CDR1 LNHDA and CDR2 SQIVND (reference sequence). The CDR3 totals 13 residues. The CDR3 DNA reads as TGTGCCAGTAGTATCGCAACTAATGAAAAACTGTTTTTT. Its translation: CASSIATNEKLFF. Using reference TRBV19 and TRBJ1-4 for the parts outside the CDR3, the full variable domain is DGGITQSPKYLFRKEGQNVTLSCEQNLNHDAMYWYRQDPGQGLRLIYYSQIVNDFQKGDIAEGYSVSREKKESFPLTVTSAQKNPTAFYLCASSIATNEKLFFGSGTQLSVL.

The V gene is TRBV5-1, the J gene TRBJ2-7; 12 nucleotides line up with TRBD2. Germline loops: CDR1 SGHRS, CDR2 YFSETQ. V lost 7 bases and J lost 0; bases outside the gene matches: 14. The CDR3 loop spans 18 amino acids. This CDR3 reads CASAFRLAGGPSSYEQYF. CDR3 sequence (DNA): TGCGCCAGCGCATTCCGGCTAGCGGGAGGGCCGAGCTCCTACGAGCAGTACTTC.

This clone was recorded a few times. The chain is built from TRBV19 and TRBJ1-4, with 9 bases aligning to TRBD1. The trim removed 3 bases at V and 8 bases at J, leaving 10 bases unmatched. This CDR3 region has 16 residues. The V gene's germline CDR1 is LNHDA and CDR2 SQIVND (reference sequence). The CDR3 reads CASSISGRTGDEKLFF. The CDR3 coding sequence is TGTGCCAGTAGTATCTCGGGTCGGACAGGGGACGAAAAACTGTTTTTT.

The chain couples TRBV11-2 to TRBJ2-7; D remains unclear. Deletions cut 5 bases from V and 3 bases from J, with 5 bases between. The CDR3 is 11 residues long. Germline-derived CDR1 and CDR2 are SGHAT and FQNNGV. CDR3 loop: CASSRDYEQYF. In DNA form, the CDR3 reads TGTGCCAGCAGCCGCGACTACGAGCAGTACTTC.

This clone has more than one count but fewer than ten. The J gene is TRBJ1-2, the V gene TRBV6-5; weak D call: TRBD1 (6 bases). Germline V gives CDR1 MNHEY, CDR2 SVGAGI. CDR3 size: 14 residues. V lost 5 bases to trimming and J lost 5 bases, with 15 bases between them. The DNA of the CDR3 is TGTGCCAGCAGTGAAAGGGGGGGAGAGTATGGCTACACCTTC. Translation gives CASSERGGEYGYTF.

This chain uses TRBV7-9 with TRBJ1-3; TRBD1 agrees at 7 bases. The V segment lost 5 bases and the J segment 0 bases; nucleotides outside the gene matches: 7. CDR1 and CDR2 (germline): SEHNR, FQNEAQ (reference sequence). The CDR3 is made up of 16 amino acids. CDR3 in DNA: TGTGCCAGCAGCCCACCGGGACAGCGCTCTGGAAACACCATATATTTT. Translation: CASSPPGQRSGNTIYF.

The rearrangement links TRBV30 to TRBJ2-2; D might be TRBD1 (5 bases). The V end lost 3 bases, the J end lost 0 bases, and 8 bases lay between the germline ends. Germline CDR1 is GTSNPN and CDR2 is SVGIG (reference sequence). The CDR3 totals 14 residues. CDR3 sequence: CAWRDTANTGELFF. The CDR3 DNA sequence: TGTGCCTGGAGGGACACGGCGAACACCGGGGAGCTGTTTTTT.

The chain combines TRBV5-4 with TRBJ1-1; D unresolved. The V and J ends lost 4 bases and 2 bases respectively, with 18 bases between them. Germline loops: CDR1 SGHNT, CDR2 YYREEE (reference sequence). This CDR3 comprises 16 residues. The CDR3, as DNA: TGTGCCAGCAGCCAGGACCCTTCGGGAGCCAACACTGAAGCTTTCTTT. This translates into CASSQDPSGANTEAFF.

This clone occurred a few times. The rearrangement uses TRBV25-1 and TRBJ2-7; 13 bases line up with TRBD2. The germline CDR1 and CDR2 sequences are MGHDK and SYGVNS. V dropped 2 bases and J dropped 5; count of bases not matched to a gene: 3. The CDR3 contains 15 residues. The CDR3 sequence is CASSEGLAGVDEQYF. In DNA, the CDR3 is TGTGCCAGCAGTGAAGGACTAGCGGGAGTGGACGAGCAGTACTTC.

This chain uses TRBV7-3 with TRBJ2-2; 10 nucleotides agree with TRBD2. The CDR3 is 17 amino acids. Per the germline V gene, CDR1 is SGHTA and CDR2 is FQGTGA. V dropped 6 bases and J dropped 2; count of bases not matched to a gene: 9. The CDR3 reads CASSPDSGRGNTGELFF. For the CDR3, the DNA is TGTGCCAGCAGTCCTGACAGCGGGAGGGGTAACACCGGGGAGCTGTTTTTT.

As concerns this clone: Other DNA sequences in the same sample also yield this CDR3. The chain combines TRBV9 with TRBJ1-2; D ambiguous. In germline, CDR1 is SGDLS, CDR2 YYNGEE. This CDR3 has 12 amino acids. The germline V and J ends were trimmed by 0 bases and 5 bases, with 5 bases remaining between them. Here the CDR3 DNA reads TGTGCCAGCAGCGTAGGAGGTTATGGCTACACCTTC. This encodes CASSVGGYGYTF.

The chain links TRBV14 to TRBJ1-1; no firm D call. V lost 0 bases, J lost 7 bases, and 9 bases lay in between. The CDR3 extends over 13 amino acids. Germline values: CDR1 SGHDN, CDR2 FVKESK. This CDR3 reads CASSQDRRYEAFF. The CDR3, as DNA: TGTGCCAGCAGCCAAGATAGGAGGTATGAAGCTTTCTTT. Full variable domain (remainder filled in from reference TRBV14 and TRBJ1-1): EAGVTQFPSHSVIEKGQTVTLRCDPISGHDNLYWYRRVMGKEIKFLLHFVKESKQDESGMPNNRFLAERTGGTYSTLKVQPAELEDSGVYFCASSQDRRYEAFFGQGTRLTVV.

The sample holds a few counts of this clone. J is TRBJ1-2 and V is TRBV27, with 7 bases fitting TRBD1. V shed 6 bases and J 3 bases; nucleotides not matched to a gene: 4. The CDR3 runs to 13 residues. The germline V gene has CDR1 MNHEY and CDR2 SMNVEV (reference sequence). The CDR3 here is CASRYGQDYGYTF. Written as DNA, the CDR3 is TGTGCCAGCAGATACGGACAGGACTATGGCTACACCTTC.

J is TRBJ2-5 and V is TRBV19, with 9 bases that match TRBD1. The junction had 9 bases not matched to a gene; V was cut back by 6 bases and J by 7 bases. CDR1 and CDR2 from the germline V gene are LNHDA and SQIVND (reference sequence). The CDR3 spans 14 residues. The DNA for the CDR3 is TGTGCCAGTAGGGGGACAGGGACCTCGGGGACCCAGTACTTC. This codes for CASRGTGTSGTQYF.

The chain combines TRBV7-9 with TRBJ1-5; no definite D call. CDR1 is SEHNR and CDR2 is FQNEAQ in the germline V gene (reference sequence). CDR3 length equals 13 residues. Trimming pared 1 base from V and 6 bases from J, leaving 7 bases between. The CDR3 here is CASSLGGVQPQHF. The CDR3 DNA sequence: TGTGCCAGCAGCTTAGGCGGGGTTCAGCCCCAGCATTTT. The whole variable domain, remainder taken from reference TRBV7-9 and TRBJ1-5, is DTGVSQNPRHKITKRGQNVTFRCDPISEHNRLYWYRQTLGQGPEFLTYFQNEAQLEKSRLLSDRFSAERPKGSFSTLEIQRTEQGDSAMYLCASSLGGVQPQHFGDGTRLSIL.

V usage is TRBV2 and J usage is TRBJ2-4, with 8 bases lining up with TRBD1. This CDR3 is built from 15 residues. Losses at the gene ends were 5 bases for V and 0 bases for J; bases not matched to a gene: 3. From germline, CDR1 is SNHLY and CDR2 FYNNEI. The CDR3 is CASSQDRAAKNIQYF. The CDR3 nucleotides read TGTGCCAGCAGTCAGGACAGGGCAGCCAAAAACATTCAGTACTTC.

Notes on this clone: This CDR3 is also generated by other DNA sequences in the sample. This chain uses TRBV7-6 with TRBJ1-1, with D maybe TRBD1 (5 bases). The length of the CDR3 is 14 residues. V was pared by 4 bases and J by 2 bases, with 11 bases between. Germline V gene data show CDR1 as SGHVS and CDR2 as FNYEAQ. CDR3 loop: CASSSRGVNTEAFF. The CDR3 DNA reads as TGTGCCAGCAGCTCCCGGGGGGTCAACACTGAAGCTTTCTTT.

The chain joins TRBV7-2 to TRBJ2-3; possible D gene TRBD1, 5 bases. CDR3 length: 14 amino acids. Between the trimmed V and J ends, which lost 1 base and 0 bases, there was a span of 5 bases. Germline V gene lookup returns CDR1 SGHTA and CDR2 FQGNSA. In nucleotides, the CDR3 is TGTGCCAGCAGCTTAGAGGGGAGCACAGATACGCAGTATTTT. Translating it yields CASSLEGSTDTQYF. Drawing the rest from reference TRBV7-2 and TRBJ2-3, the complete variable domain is GAGVSQSPSNKVTEKGKDVELRCDPISGHTALYWYRQSLGQGLEFLIYFQGNSAPDKSGLPSDRFSAERTGGSVSTLTIQRTQQEDSAVYLCASSLEGSTDTQYFGPGTRLTVL.

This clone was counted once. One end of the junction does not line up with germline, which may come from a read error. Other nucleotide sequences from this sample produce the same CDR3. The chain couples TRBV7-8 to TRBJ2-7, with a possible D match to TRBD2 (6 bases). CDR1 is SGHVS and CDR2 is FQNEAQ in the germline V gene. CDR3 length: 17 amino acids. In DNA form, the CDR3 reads TGTGCCAGCAGCCTAGCCAAGAGCGGGCTGGCCTCCTACGAGCAGTACTTC. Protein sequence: CASSLAKSGLASYEQYF.

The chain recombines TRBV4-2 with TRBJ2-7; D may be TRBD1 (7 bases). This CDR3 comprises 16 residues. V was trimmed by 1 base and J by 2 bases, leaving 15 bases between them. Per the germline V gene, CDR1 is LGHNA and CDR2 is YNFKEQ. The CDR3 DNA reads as TGTGCCAGCAGCCAAGGAGGTGCAGGGGGGCCCTACGAGCAGTACTTC. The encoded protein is CASSQGGAGGPYEQYF.

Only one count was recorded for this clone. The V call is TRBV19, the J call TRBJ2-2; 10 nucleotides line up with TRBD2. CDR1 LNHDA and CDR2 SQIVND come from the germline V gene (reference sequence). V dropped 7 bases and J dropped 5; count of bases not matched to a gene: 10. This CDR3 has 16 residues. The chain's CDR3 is CASMGKAGGPTGELFF. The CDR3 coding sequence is TGTGCCAGTATGGGTAAAGCGGGAGGGCCGACCGGGGAGCTGTTTTTT. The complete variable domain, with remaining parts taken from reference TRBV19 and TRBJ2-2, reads DGGITQSPKYLFRKEGQNVTLSCEQNLNHDAMYWYRQDPGQGLRLIYYSQIVNDFQKGDIAEGYSVSREKKESFPLTVTSAQKNPTAFYLCASMGKAGGPTGELFFGEGSRLTVL.

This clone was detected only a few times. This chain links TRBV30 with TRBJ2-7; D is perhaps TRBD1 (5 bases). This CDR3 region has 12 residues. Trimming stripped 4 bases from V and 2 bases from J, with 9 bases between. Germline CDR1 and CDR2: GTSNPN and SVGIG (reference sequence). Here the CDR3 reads CAWTQGTYEQYF. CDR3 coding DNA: TGTGCCTGGACTCAGGGAACCTACGAGCAGTACTTC.

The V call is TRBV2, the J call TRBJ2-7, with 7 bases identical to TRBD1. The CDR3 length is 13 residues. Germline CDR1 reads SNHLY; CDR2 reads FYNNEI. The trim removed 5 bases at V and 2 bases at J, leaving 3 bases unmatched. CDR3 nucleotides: TGTGCCAGCAGTCCGGGACAGACCTACGAGCAGTACTTC. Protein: CASSPGQTYEQYF.

The chain's CDR3 is CATHPGQGEGANVLTF. As DNA, the CDR3 is TGTGCCACCCACCCAGGGCAGGGGGAGGGGGCCAACGTCCTGACTTTC. This chain links TRBV7-8 with TRBJ2-6; 7 bases fit TRBD1. The J segment lost 4 bases and the V segment lost 10 bases, leaving 13 bases of the junction unmatched. The CDR3 contains 16 residues. Germline V gives CDR1 SGHVS, CDR2 FQNEAQ.

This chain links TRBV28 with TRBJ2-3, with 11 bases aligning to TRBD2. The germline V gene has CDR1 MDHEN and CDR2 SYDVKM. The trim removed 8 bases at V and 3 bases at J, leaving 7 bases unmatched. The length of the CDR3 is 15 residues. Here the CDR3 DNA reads TGTGCCAGCTCCCAGGCTAGCGGGGGGACAGATACGCAGTATTTT. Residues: CASSQASGGTDTQYF.

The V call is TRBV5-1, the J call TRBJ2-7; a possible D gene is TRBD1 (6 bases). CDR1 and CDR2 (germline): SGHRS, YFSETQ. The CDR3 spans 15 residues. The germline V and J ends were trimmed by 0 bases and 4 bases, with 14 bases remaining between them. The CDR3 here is CASSLGSEGEYEQYF. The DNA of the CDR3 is TGCGCCAGCAGCTTGGGTTCAGAGGGGGAGTACGAGCAGTACTTC. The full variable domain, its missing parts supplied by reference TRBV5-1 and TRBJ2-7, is KAGVTQTPRYLIKTRGQQVTLSCSPISGHRSVSWYQQTPGQGLQFLFEYFSETQRNKGNFPGRFSGRQFSNSRSEMNVSTLELGDSALYLCASSLGSEGEYEQYFGPGTRLTVT.

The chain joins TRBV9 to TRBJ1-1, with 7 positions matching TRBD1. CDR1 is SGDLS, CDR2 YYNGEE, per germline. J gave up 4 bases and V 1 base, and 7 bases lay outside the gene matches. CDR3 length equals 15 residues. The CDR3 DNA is TGTGCCAGCAGCGTAACCAGGGGGTTCGGCACTGAAGCTTTCTTT. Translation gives CASSVTRGFGTEAFF.

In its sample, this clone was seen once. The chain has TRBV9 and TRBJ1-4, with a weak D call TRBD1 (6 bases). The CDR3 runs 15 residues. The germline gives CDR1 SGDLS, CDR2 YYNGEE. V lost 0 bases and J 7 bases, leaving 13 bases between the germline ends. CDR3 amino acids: CASSVGGTGSEKLFF. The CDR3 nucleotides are TGTGCCAGCAGCGTAGGAGGAACAGGGAGTGAAAAACTGTTTTTT.